A selection of T cell receptor beta chains follows, all from one sample in a study of CD8 T cells in Susac syndrome. MiXCR, run by TCRdb on the immunoSEQ multiplex PCR reads, gives a single entry per CDR3 protein. The table records about 120,000 distinct CDR3 sequences, over 90% of them present only once. Sequenced: CD4+ T cells from PBMCs. These receptors were taken from a human donor in good health. CDR3s include the opening cysteine and the closing phenylalanine or tryptophan. A D gene is named only where the DNA matches it firmly. Only some rows state a clone size, as once, few, many or a class for expanded clones.

TRBJ2-7 | TRBV27 | . | . | TGTGCCAGCAGTTCACAGGGTACCTACGAGCAGTACTTC | CASSSQGTYEQYF
TRBJ2-2 | TRBV28 | . | . | TGTGCCAGCAGTTTAATTGGGGGGACCGGGGAGCTGTTTTTT | CASSLIGGTGELFF
TRBJ2-1 | TRBV6-1 | . | once | TGTGCCAGCGGGTCTGGGGATCAAAAGATGAATGAGCAGTTCTTC | CASGSGDQKMNEQFF
TRBJ1-2 | TRBV28 | . | . | TGTGCCAGCAGTTTAAGGCAGGCCGTGGGCTACACCTTC | CASSLRQAVGYTF
TRBJ2-1 | TRBV20-1 | . | . | TGCAGCCTCCCTCATAGCTCCTACAATGAGCAGTTCTTC | CSLPHSSYNEQFF
TRBJ1-4 | TRBV29-1 | . | . | TGCAGCGTGACCGGGGGGCAATATCTGGAAAAACTGTTTTTT | CSVTGGQYLEKLFF
TRBJ1-5 | TRBV6-5 | . | . | TGTGCCAGCAGTTACGGGGGAAGGGGGAGTAACCGGGAGACGCCCCAGCATTTT | CASSYGGRGSNRETPQHF
TRBJ1-2 | TRBV13 | . | . | TGTGCCAGCAGCCCCGGGGTAAATGGCCACACCTTC | CASSPGVNGHTF
TRBJ1-1 | TRBV5-1 | . | . | TGCGCCAGCAGCTTGGAGAGGAACACTGAAGCTTTCTTT | CASSLERNTEAFF
TRBJ1-1 | TRBV6-1 | . | . | TGTGCCAGCAGTGCGTACGGCCGTGAAGCTTTCTTT | CASSAYGREAFF
TRBJ1-1 | TRBV12-3/TRBV12-4 | . | once | TGTGCCAGCGTTGAGGGGAATGGGTGGCGGACTGAAGCTTTCTTT | CASVEGNGWRTEAFF
TRBJ2-7 | TRBV6-5 | TRBD1 | . | TGTGCCAGCAGTTCGCCATCGGGACAGTCGACCTACGAGCAGTACTTC | CASSSPSGQSTYEQYF
TRBJ2-7 | TRBV20-1 | . | . | TGCAGTGCTCCTTCGACTCTGGAGAATACCTACGAGCAGTACTTC | CSAPSTLENTYEQYF
TRBJ2-1 | TRBV7-2 | TRBD2 | few | TGTGCCAGCAGCTCACGCGATGGCAGCGGGGGGGATGAGCAGTTCTTC | CASSSRDGSGGDEQFF
TRBJ2-5 | TRBV2 | TRBD2 | . | TGTGCCAGCATAGTAGCGGGAGAACAAGAGACCCAGTACTTC | CASIVAGEQETQYF
TRBJ2-7 | TRBV29-1 | . | . | TGCAGCGTTGAGGGCAATAGACACTCCTACGAGCAGTACTTC | CSVEGNRHSYEQYF
TRBJ1-1 | TRBV29-1 | . | . | TGCAGCGCCGGCCCCGGGCTCATGAACACTGAAGCTTTCTTT | CSAGPGLMNTEAFF
TRBJ1-1 | TRBV7-9 | . | . | TGTGCCAGCAGCTTAGACGACCTAAAAGCTTTCTTT | CASSLDDLKAFF
TRBJ1-6 | TRBV7-2 | TRBD1 | . | TGTGCCAGCAGCCGAGGACAGGGCGGGAATTCACCCCTCCACTTT | CASSRGQGGNSPLHF
TRBJ2-3 | TRBV5-1 | . | once | TGCGCCAGCAGCTTGGTTGGAGAAGATACGCAGTATTTT | CASSLVGEDTQYF
TRBJ1-4 | TRBV27 | . | . | TGTGCCAGCAGTTTATCGATCACAGGAGAAAAACTGTTTTTT | CASSLSITGEKLFF
TRBJ1-2 | TRBV7-8 | TRBD1 | . | TGTGCCAGCAGCTTAGGGGACAGGGAATATGGCTACACCTTC | CASSLGDREYGYTF
TRBJ2-1 | TRBV5-1 | TRBD1 | once | TGCGCCAGCAGCTTGGGCCACAGGGGCTCCTACAATGAGCAGTTCTTC | CASSLGHRGSYNEQFF
TRBJ1-1 | TRBV3-1 | TRBD1 | . | TGTGCCAGCAGCCAAGCCCGGGACAGCGGCGCTTTCTTT | CASSQARDSGAFF
TRBJ2-1 | TRBV10-3 | TRBD1 | once | TGTGCCATCACCGACAGGGTCGGCTCCTACAATGAGCAGTTCTTC | CAITDRVGSYNEQFF
TRBJ2-2 | TRBV27 | . | . | TGTGCCAGCAGTTTACGCAGGGACGGCACCGGGGAGCTGTTTTTT | CASSLRRDGTGELFF
TRBJ2-2 | TRBV4-1 | . | . | TGCGCCAGCAGCCGGGACAAGAACACCGGGGAGCTGTTTTTT | CASSRDKNTGELFF
TRBJ2-7 | TRBV7-2 | TRBD2 | . | TGTGCCAGCAGAGCAGGGACTAGCGGGGCTGAGCAGTACTTC | CASRAGTSGAEQYF
TRBJ2-7 | TRBV6-5 | . | . | TGTGCCAGCAGTTACGGGGGCCCCTACGAGCAGTACTTC | CASSYGGPYEQYF
TRBJ2-1 | TRBV7-3 | . | . | TGTGCCAGCGGACTCAGTAACGACAATGAGCAGTTCTTC | CASGLSNDNEQFF
TRBJ1-3 | TRBV7-2 | . | . | TGTGCCAGCAGCTTAAACCAGGGGCCAACCGGAAACACCATATATTTT | CASSLNQGPTGNTIYF
TRBJ1-1 | TRBV11-3 | . | . | TGTGCCAGCAGCCCCGGGCGGGGGAGCACTGAAGCTTTCTTT | CASSPGRGSTEAFF
TRBJ2-1 | TRBV14 | . | . | TGTGCCAGCAGCCATCGCTACAATGAGCAGTTCTTC | CASSHRYNEQFF
TRBJ2-5 | TRBV6-5 | TRBD2 | . | TGTGCCAGCAGTTACGGCCGGGCGGGGGGCCAAGAGACCCAGTACTTC | CASSYGRAGGQETQYF
TRBJ2-5 | TRBV7-2 | TRBD2 | . | TGTGCCAGCAGCCTTAGACTAGCGGGAGGGGAGACCCAGTACTTC | CASSLRLAGGETQYF
TRBJ1-1 | TRBV5-1 | TRBD1 | . | TGCGCCACTAGACAGGGTTCGAACACTGAAGCTTTCTTT | CATRQGSNTEAFF
TRBJ2-7 | TRBV5-1 | . | . | TGCGCCAGCAGCGGGCGACAGGTCGGGTACGAGCAGTACTTC | CASSGRQVGYEQYF
TRBJ2-2 | TRBV5-6 | . | once | TGTGCCAGCAGCCTTCTCGCCGGGGAGCTGTTTTTT | CASSLLAGELFF
TRBJ2-1 | TRBV5-1 | . | . | TGCGCCAGCAGCTTGGTGGGTATATTTAACCTCAATGAGCAGTTCTTC | CASSLVGIFNLNEQFF